This passage covers 8 T cell receptor beta chains from one sample sequenced in a study of a mutant IDH1 vaccine in newly diagnosed glioma. Data came from immunoSEQ multiplex PCR; TCRdb stores just in-frame clones and leaves some out. The top ten clones hold 2% to 2.5% of a sample with 82,000 or so clones, 65% to 90% of them seen once. Time point given: week 23, last vaccination. Doses comprised 300 ug of mutant IDH1 20-mer peptide each, plus topical imiquimod. No cognate antigen is known for these TCRs. Sequenced material: PBMCs, taken from a glioma patient whose treatment included an IDH1 peptide vaccine. These receptors came from a man aged 30 to 39 with glioma. Some clones in this sample may be carry-over from other donors' samples.

This chain connects TRBV28 to TRBJ2-7; D may correspond to TRBD1 or TRBD2 (5 bases each). V lost 7 bases and J lost 5, with 15 bases in between. The CDR3 is made up of 13 amino acids. Germline loops: CDR1 MDHEN, CDR2 SYDVKM. This chain's CDR3 is CASTTWGPNEQYF. In DNA, the CDR3 is TGTGCCAGCACAACGTGGGGACCCAACGAGCAGTACTTC.

The chain couples TRBV6-1 to TRBJ2-3, with a possible D match to TRBD2 (5 bases). CDR1 and CDR2 from the germline V gene are MNHNS and SASEGT. The CDR3 runs to 13 residues. V was clipped by 3 bases and J by 4 bases, with 8 bases between them. CDR3 nucleotides: TGTGCCAGCAGTGACGGGGAGCCAGATACGCAGTATTTT. This gives the protein CASSDGEPDTQYF.

This clone has only a few counts. The CDR3 nucleotides are TGCGGCGGGCGCGGGGACTCTAACTATGGCTACACCTTC. Translating it yields CGGRGDSNYGYTF. V is TRBV29-1 and J is TRBJ1-2, with D perhaps matching TRBD1 (5 bases). CDR1 is SQVTM and CDR2 is ANQGSEA in the germline V gene. CDR3 length: 13 amino acids.

V gene TRBV5-6 combines with J gene TRBJ2-7, with TRBD1 identical over 7 bases. V shed 4 bases, J shed 0 bases, and the junction held 13 bases outside the gene matches. Looked up from germline, CDR1 is SGHDT and CDR2 is YYEEEE. CDR3 size: 17 residues. Here the CDR3 DNA reads TGTGCCAGCAGCGTCCGGGACAGTGATTTGGGCTCCTACGAGCAGTACTTC. Its protein is CASSVRDSDLGSYEQYF.

V usage is TRBV7-2 and J usage is TRBJ1-4; no clear D gene. This CDR3 contains 15 residues. The ends were cut back, 1 base at V and 8 bases at J, with 14 bases in the middle. The V gene's germline CDR1 is SGHTA and CDR2 FQGNSA. DNA of the CDR3: TGTGCCAGCAGCTTAGGGGATTGGGGAGGGGAAAAACTGTTTTTT. This sequence encodes CASSLGDWGGEKLFF.

V is TRBV18 and J is TRBJ2-3; 8 bases map to TRBD2. Trimming cost V 3 bases and J 5 bases; bases outside gene matches: 10. Germline V lookup: CDR1 KGHSH, CDR2 LQKENI. The CDR3 length is 16 residues. This CDR3 reads CASSPITGRAGDTQYF. The CDR3 bases are TGTGCCAGCTCACCCATAACCGGGAGGGCCGGAGATACGCAGTATTTT.

In this sample, this clone turned up a few times. The gene calls are TRBV19 and TRBJ2-5; 16 nucleotides line up with TRBD2. Germline loops: CDR1 LNHDA, CDR2 SQIVND (reference sequence). The length of the CDR3 is 21 residues. Germline trimming cut 4 bases from V and 2 bases from J; bases unmatched to any gene: 16. CDR3 protein: CASSRRPGTSGGAGGQETQYF. The DNA for the CDR3 is TGTGCCAGTAGTAGGCGTCCCGGGACTAGCGGGGGGGCCGGAGGTCAAGAGACCCAGTACTTC.

This sequence joins TRBV7-9 and TRBJ1-2; 8 bases fit TRBD1. From germline, CDR1 is SEHNR and CDR2 FQNEAQ (reference sequence). The CDR3 covers 13 residues. V gave up 5 bases and J gave up 7 bases; unmatched junction bases: 6. The CDR3 spells CASSSRGQGGYTF. The CDR3 region has the DNA TGTGCCAGCAGCAGCAGGGGGCAAGGTGGCTACACCTTC. Looking up the rest from reference TRBV7-9 and TRBJ1-2 gives the full variable domain: DTGVSQNPRHKITKRGQNVTFRCDPISEHNRLYWYRQTLGQGPEFLTYFQNEAQLEKSRLLSDRFSAERPKGSFSTLEIQRTEQGDSAMYLCASSSRGQGGYTFGSGTRLTVV.